This T cell receptor (beta chain) is from a study of cytomegalovirus exposure and HLA in healthy donors. Overall study results and limits: As immune exposure information, only CMV serostatus was available. Earlier analysis found most TCR beta V segments productive about 87% or about 30% of the time.

The PCR contained 60 Vbeta and 13 Jbeta primers. Libraries were prepared by immunoSEQ multiplex PCR; TCRdb keeps only in-frame clonotypes and omits some of them. The top ten clones hold roughly 1.9% of a sample with 220,000 or so clones, about 74% of them seen once. On this clone: Its antigen is still unknown.

Healthy bone marrow donors made up the cohort. Germline loops: CDR1 SGHNT, CDR2 YYREEE (reference sequence). There are 15 residues in the CDR3. The J gene is TRBJ2-5, the V gene TRBV5-4, with 8 bases aligning to TRBD2. The last part of the DNA fits TRBJ2-7 better; the J call may be wrong. The sequence came from a woman in her thirties in good health and CMV-seronegative. Material: PBMCs. The CDR3 loop reads CASSPDGRAGYEQYF. The CDR3 DNA reads as TGTGCCAGCAGCCCCGACGGGAGGGCGGGATACGAGCAGTACTTC.